This passage covers 30 T cell receptor beta chains from one sample sequenced in a study of T-cell reconstitution after alpha-beta-depleted transplantation in children. Unique molecular identifiers were built into the TCRbeta library. One entry per CDR3 protein, called by TCRdb with MiXCR from the PCR reads. The sample lists 450,000 to 500,000 distinct CDR3 sequences, under 15% occurring once. Specimen: PBMCs from the stem cell graft donor, collected from the stem cell graft. The receptors were gathered from a human donor who donated a stem cell graft to a child with combined immunodeficiency.

This clonotype was counted only a few times. The CDR3 spells CASSARGFGDEQYF. The CDR3 DNA reads as TGTGCCAGCAGCGCCAGGGGGTTCGGGGACGAGCAGTACTTC. The chain links TRBV7-2 to TRBJ2-7; 7 bases align to TRBD1. This CDR3 spans 14 amino acids. With V trimmed by 5 bases and J by 5 bases, 9 bases remained unmatched. Germline CDR1 is SGHTA and CDR2 is FQGNSA.

This clonotype showed up just a few times. J is TRBJ2-3 and V is TRBV10-3; possible D gene TRBD1, 6 bases. The CDR3 spans 14 residues. V was trimmed by 3 bases and J by 2 bases, leaving 9 bases between them. Germline values: CDR1 ENHRY, CDR2 SYGVKD. CDR3 sequence reads: CAISEGGVTDTQYF. CDR3 nucleotides: TGTGCCATCAGTGAAGGGGGAGTCACAGATACGCAGTATTTT.

Ten or more counts support this clonotype. The rearrangement joins TRBV10-3 to TRBJ1-2; D perhaps matches TRBD1 (5 bases). CDR3 size: 14 residues. Germline assignment: CDR1 ENHRY and CDR2 SYGVKD. With 7 bases removed from V and 3 bases from J, the gap between germline ends came to 15 bases. The DNA for the CDR3 is TGTGCCATCAAGAGGCAGGGAAAGGACTATGGCTACACCTTC. Amino acids: CAIKRQGKDYGYTF.

The chain couples TRBV12-3 or TRBV12-4 to TRBJ1-5; tentative D call: TRBD1 (5 bases). V was cut by 6 bases and J by 6 bases, with 12 bases left in between. This CDR3 has 13 amino acids. This chain's CDR3 is CASSPGGAQPQHF. The CDR3 DNA is TGTGCCAGCAGCCCTGGGGGAGCTCAGCCCCAGCATTTT.

Turning to this clonotype: The conserved final phenylalanine or tryptophan is absent from the CDR3, which likely points to a read error. The chain combines TRBV29-1 with TRBJ1-4, with D unclear. Trimming cost V 3 bases and J 5 bases, with 4 bases left between them. The CDR3 totals 11 residues. CDR1 and CDR2 (germline): SQVTM, ANQGSEA. The CDR3 DNA is TGCAGCGTTGAGGGAAATGAAAAACTGTTTTAT. The encoded protein is CSVEGNEKLFY.

This clonotype was seen only a few times. V usage is TRBV12-3 or TRBV12-4 and J usage is TRBJ2-5; D gene ambiguous. Trimming left V 2 bases short and J 5 bases short, with 12 bases between. CDR3 size: 14 residues. CDR3 residues: CASSLPVVPETQYF. CDR3 in DNA: TGTGCCAGCAGTTTACCGGTGGTTCCCGAGACCCAGTACTTC.

This clonotype was counted a few times. The genes are TRBV9 and TRBJ2-1; 7 nucleotides line up with TRBD1. CDR3 length: 13 amino acids. The germline V gene encodes CDR1 SGDLS and CDR2 YYNGEE. Trimming took 4 bases from V and 7 from J; bases not matched to a gene: 5. CDR3 sequence (DNA): TGTGCCAGCAGCCCCGACAGGGCGAATGAGCAGTTCTTC. Its protein product is CASSPDRANEQFF. The full variable domain, completed using reference TRBV9 and TRBJ2-1, is DSGVTQTPKHLITATGQRVTLRCSPRSGDLSVYWYQQSLDQGLQFLIQYYNGEERAKGNILERFSAQQFPDLHSELNLSSLELGDSALYFCASSPDRANEQFFGPGTRLTVL.

This clonotype has a count of ten or more. The rearrangement links TRBV28 to TRBJ2-3, with unresolved D. Between the trimmed V and J ends, which lost 5 bases and 0 bases, there was a span of 9 bases. Germline V lookup: CDR1 MDHEN, CDR2 SYDVKM. This CDR3 spans 14 amino acids. CDR3 residues: CASSPLTSTDTQYF. CDR3 nucleotides: TGTGCCAGCAGTCCCTTAACTAGCACAGATACGCAGTATTTT.

This clonotype was seen a handful of times. The gene calls are TRBV6-2 or TRBV6-3 and TRBJ2-5; tentative D call: TRBD1 (5 bases). Germline lookup yields CDR1 MNHEY and CDR2 SVGEGT. The CDR3 runs to 16 residues. Between the trimmed V and J ends, which lost 5 bases and 2 bases, there was a span of 18 bases. The CDR3 DNA reads TGTGCCAGCAGTCTGACCCAGGGAAACCCACAAGAGACCCAGTACTTC. Its translation: CASSLTQGNPQETQYF.

The rearrangement joins TRBV7-8 to TRBJ2-7; D is uncertain. Germline CDR1 reads SGHVS; CDR2 reads FQNEAQ. CDR3 size: 15 residues. With 1 base removed from V and 12 bases from J, the gap between germline ends came to 22 bases. The CDR3 DNA follows: TGTGCCAGCAGCTTAGAGACAAATTATCCTACGAGTCCGTACTTC. Translating it yields CASSLETNYPTSPYF.

CDR3 DNA: TGTGCCAGCAGTTTATTGAGGGGCACGTGGGGCACTGAAGCTTTCTTT. Translating it yields CASSLLRGTWGTEAFF. This chain joins TRBV12-3 or TRBV12-4 and TRBJ1-1; D may be TRBD1 (5 bases). Trimming left V 2 bases short and J 4 bases short, with 17 bases between. CDR3 size: 16 residues.

This clonotype was observed at least ten times. The V and J genes are TRBV12-3 or TRBV12-4 and TRBJ2-6; 9 nucleotides match TRBD1. Germline trimming cut 7 bases from V and 0 bases from J; bases unmatched to any gene: 1. CDR3 length: 15 amino acids. This CDR3 reads CASKTGGSGANVLTF. The CDR3 region has the DNA TGTGCCAGCAAGACAGGGGGCTCTGGGGCCAACGTCCTGACTTTC.

This clonotype was counted many times. The chain has TRBV10-3 and TRBJ2-3; D gene unclear. This CDR3 comprises 14 residues. The germline gives CDR1 ENHRY, CDR2 SYGVKD. V was clipped by 2 bases and J by 2 bases, with 8 bases between them. CDR3 nucleotide sequence: TGTGCCATCAGTGAGGGCCAGGACACAGATACGCAGTATTTT. It is translated as CAISEGQDTDTQYF.

This sequence joins TRBV11-2 and TRBJ2-1, with D tentatively TRBD1 (6 bases). The V gene lost 5 bases and the J gene lost 0 bases, with 20 bases spanning the gap. Germline CDR1 and CDR2: SGHAT and FQNNGV. This CDR3 region has 18 residues. The CDR3 bases are TGTGCCAGCAGCCGTCAGGGGTCGGTTTTAAGCTCCTACAATGAGCAGTTCTTC. Translation: CASSRQGSVLSSYNEQFF.

The V and J genes are TRBV5-4 and TRBJ2-2; TRBD2 matches at 9 bases. Losses at the gene ends were 1 base for V and 4 bases for J; bases not matched to a gene: 5. The length of the CDR3 is 16 residues. Germline-derived CDR1 and CDR2 are SGHNT and YYREEE (reference sequence). The CDR3 nucleotides read TGTGCCAGCAGCTTGCTTAGCGGGAGTAGCACCGGGGAGCTGTTTTTT. The encoded protein is CASSLLSGSSTGELFF.

In this sample, this clonotype turned up many times. The chain has TRBV29-1 and TRBJ2-7, with D unclear. Germline lookup yields CDR1 SQVTM and CDR2 ANQGSEA. Trimming removed 2 bases from V and 0 bases from J, with 11 bases in between. The CDR3 has 14 residues. The CDR3 coding sequence is TGCAGCGTTGAAAGGCAGCCTAACTCCTACGAGCAGTACTTC. This encodes CSVERQPNSYEQYF.

This clonotype was seen ten or more times. The chain joins TRBV5-5 to TRBJ2-6; D unresolved. The V gene's germline CDR1 is SGHKS and CDR2 YYEKEE (reference sequence). V lost 1 base, J lost 0 bases, and 14 bases lay in between. CDR3 length equals 18 residues. CDR3 sequence (DNA): TGTGCCAGCAGCTTGTCTCTCGGGCTTAGCTCTGGGGCCAACGTCCTGACTTTC. Translation gives CASSLSLGLSSGANVLTF.

CDR3 loop: CASSVFGSHNEQFF. In nucleotides, the CDR3 is TGTGCCAGCAGTGTCTTTGGCAGCCACAATGAGCAGTTCTTC. The chain combines TRBV25-1 with TRBJ2-1; D gene uncertain. Germline values: CDR1 MGHDK, CDR2 SYGVNS. This CDR3 contains 14 residues. Trimming left V 4 bases short and J 5 bases short, with 12 bases between.

This clonotype was picked up a small number of times. The chain combines TRBV10-3 with TRBJ2-1; the D gene is possibly TRBD1 (6 bases). The V end was cut by 3 bases, the J end by 0 bases, with 12 bases between. CDR1 is ENHRY, CDR2 SYGVKD, per germline. The CDR3 is made up of 16 amino acids. CDR3 DNA: TGTGCCATCAGTGAATTACTCAGGGGCTCCTACAATGAGCAGTTCTTC. Protein sequence: CAISELLRGSYNEQFF.

In its sample, this clonotype was seen a few times. This chain connects TRBV29-1 to TRBJ1-1; maybe TRBD1 (6 bases). Germline assignment: CDR1 SQVTM and CDR2 ANQGSEA. The CDR3 has 14 amino acids. V dropped 1 base and J dropped 1 base, with 10 bases sitting between them. The DNA of the CDR3 is TGCAGCGTTGAAGGGGGGCAAAAGAACACTGAAGCTTTCTTT. It specifies CSVEGGQKNTEAFF.

This chain links TRBV11-2 with TRBJ2-7; 11 positions match TRBD2. The junction had 3 bases not matched to a gene; V was cut back by 1 base and J by 4 bases. This CDR3 comprises 15 residues. Germline loops: CDR1 SGHAT, CDR2 FQNNGV. Here the CDR3 DNA reads TGTGCCAGCAGCTTAGTAGCGGGGGGGTTGTACGAGCAGTACTTC. Amino acid sequence: CASSLVAGGLYEQYF.

V and J are TRBV7-6 and TRBJ2-3, with no clear D. The V and J ends lost 0 bases and 3 bases respectively, with 10 bases between them. The CDR3 is made up of 15 amino acids. In germline, CDR1 is SGHVS, CDR2 FNYEAQ. CDR3 sequence (DNA): TGTGCCAGCAGCTTAGCGTTAGGCATTACAGATACGCAGTATTTT. This gives the protein CASSLALGITDTQYF.

This clonotype showed up just a few times. CDR3 residues: CASSFPTVSGANVLTF. The DNA of the CDR3 is TGTGCCAGCAGCTTCCCGACGGTTTCTGGGGCCAACGTCCTGACTTTC. J is TRBJ2-6 and V is TRBV7-9; D gene ambiguous. Germline lookup yields CDR1 SEHNR and CDR2 FQNEAQ (reference sequence). With 3 bases removed from V and 1 base from J, the gap between germline ends came to 10 bases. The CDR3 is 16 amino acids.

The chain uses TRBV21-1 and TRBJ2-1. TRBV21-1 is assigned pseudogene status. The CDR3 contains 15 residues. The CDR3 DNA is TGTGCCAGCATCCTCGAAAAAAACTCCTACAATGAGCAGTTCTTC. This translates into CASILEKNSYNEQFF.

J is TRBJ2-1 and V is TRBV12-3 or TRBV12-4; 7 bases are a match to TRBD2. The CDR3 spans 15 residues. V lost 5 bases and J lost 7; bases outside the gene matches: 11. CDR3 bases: TGTGCCAGCAGTCCTGGGAGGGACGGAATGAATGAGCAGTTCTTC. Translated, it gives CASSPGRDGMNEQFF.

This clonotype showed up many times. The CDR3, as DNA: TGTGCCAGCAGCTTCGGCTCCGGCGGCACTGAAGCTTTCTTT. Protein product: CASSFGSGGTEAFF. The chain joins TRBV5-6 to TRBJ1-1; D gene unclear. Germline V gene sequence: CDR1 SGHDT, CDR2 YYEEEE. With 2 bases removed from V and 4 bases from J, the gap between germline ends came to 12 bases. The CDR3 loop spans 14 amino acids.

There are a few counts of this clonotype. This chain joins TRBV7-8 and TRBJ1-5; TRBD1 matches 7 bases. Unmatched junction bases numbered 4, after V lost 4 bases and J lost 1 base. The CDR3 runs 15 residues. Germline assignment: CDR1 SGHVS and CDR2 FQNEAQ. CDR3 region: CASSSGTASNQPQHF. CDR3 DNA sequence: TGTGCCAGCAGCTCAGGGACAGCCAGCAATCAGCCCCAGCATTTT. Looking up the rest from reference TRBV7-8 and TRBJ1-5 gives the full variable domain: GAGVSQSPRYKVAKRGQDVALRCDPISGHVSLFWYQQALGQGPEFLTYFQNEAQLDKSGLPSDRFFAERPEGSVSTLKIQRTQQEDSAVYLCASSSGTASNQPQHFGDGTRLSIL.

This clonotype was observed at least ten times. J is TRBJ2-2 and V is TRBV13, with 7 bases matching TRBD1. Germline-derived CDR1 and CDR2 are PRHDT and FYEKMQ (reference sequence). This CDR3 comprises 16 residues. V shed 8 bases, J shed 2 bases, and the junction held 11 bases outside the gene matches. CDR3 in amino acids: CASATGQMFNTGELFF. CDR3 bases: TGTGCCAGCGCCACGGGACAGATGTTTAACACCGGGGAGCTGTTTTTT.

The chain uses TRBV4-1 and TRBJ2-3; a possible D gene is TRBD1 (5 bases). The germline V and J ends were trimmed by 1 base and 2 bases, with 13 bases remaining between them. The CDR3 runs to 16 residues. Germline assignment: CDR1 MGHRA and CDR2 YSYEKL. In DNA, the CDR3 is TGCGCCAGCAGCCAAGGTCAGGGATCAAACACAGATACGCAGTATTTT. This codes for CASSQGQGSNTDTQYF.

This clonotype occurred a few times. This chain connects TRBV7-9 to TRBJ2-5; unclear D gene. Trimming shortened V by 3 bases and J by 0 bases, and 8 bases separated the two germline ends. Germline V CDR1 and CDR2: SEHNR, FQNEAQ (reference sequence). The CDR3 is 14 residues long. CDR3 sequence (DNA): TGTGCCAGCAGCTTTTTAGGAAACCAAGAGACCCAGTACTTC. Its protein is CASSFLGNQETQYF.